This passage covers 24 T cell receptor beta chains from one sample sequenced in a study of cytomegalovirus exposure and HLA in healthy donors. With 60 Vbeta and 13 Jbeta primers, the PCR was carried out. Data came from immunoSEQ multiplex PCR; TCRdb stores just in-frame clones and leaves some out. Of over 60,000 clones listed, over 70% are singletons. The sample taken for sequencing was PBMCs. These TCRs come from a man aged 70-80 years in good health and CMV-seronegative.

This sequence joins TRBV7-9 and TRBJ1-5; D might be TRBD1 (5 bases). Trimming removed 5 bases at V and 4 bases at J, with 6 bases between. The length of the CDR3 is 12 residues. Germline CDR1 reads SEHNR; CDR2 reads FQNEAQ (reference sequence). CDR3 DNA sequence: TGTGCCAGCAGCCGGGGGAATCAGCCCCAGCATTTT. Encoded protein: CASSRGNQPQHF.

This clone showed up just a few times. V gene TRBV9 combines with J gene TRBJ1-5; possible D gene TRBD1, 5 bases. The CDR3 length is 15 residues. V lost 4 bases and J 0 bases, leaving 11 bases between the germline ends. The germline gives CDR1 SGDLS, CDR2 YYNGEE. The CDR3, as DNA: TGTGCCAGCAGCACCGACGGACATAGCAATCAGCCCCAGCATTTT. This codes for CASSTDGHSNQPQHF. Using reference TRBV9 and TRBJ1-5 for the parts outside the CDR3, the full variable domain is DSGVTQTPKHLITATGQRVTLRCSPRSGDLSVYWYQQSLDQGLQFLIQYYNGEERAKGNILERFSAQQFPDLHSELNLSSLELGDSALYFCASSTDGHSNQPQHFGDGTRLSIL.

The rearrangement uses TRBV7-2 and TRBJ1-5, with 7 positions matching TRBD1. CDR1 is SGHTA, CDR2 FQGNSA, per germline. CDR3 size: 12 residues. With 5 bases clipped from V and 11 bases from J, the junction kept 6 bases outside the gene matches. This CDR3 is CASSDPGQSQHF. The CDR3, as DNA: TGTGCCAGCAGCGACCCGGGACAGTCCCAGCATTTT. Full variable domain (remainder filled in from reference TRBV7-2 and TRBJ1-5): GAGVSQSPSNKVTEKGKDVELRCDPISGHTALYWYRQSLGQGLEFLIYFQGNSAPDKSGLPSDRFSAERTGGSVSTLTIQRTQQEDSAVYLCASSDPGQSQHFGDGTRLSIL.

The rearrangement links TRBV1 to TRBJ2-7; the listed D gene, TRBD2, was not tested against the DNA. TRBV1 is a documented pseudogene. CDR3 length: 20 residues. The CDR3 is CTSSRLRLAGDSARLYEQYF. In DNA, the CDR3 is TGCACCAGCAGCCGCTTGAGACTAGCGGGAGACTCGGCGCGACTCTACGAGCAGTACTTC.

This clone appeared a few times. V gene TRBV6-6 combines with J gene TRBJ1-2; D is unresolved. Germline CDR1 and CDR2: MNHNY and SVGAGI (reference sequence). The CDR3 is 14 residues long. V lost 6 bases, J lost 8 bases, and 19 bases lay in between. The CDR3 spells CASSLRSAAMGYTF. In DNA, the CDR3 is TGTGCCAGCAGCCTGAGGTCGGCGGCTATGGGCTACACCTTC.

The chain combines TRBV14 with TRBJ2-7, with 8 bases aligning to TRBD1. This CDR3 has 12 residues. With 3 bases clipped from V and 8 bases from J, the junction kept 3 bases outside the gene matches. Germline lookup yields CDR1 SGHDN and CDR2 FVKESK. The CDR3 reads CASSHGQGKQYF. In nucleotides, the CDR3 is TGTGCCAGCAGCCACGGACAGGGCAAGCAGTACTTC.

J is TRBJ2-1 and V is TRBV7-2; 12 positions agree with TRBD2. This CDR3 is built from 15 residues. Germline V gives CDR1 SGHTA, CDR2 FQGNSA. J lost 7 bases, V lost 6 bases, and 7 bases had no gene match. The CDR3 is CASRGTSGRFNEQFF. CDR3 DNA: TGTGCCAGCAGGGGAACTAGCGGGAGGTTTAATGAGCAGTTCTTC. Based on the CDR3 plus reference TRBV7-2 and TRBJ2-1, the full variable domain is GAGVSQSPSNKVTEKGKDVELRCDPISGHTALYWYRQSLGQGLEFLIYFQGNSAPDKSGLPSDRFSAERTGGSVSTLTIQRTQQEDSAVYLCASRGTSGRFNEQFFGPGTRLTVL.

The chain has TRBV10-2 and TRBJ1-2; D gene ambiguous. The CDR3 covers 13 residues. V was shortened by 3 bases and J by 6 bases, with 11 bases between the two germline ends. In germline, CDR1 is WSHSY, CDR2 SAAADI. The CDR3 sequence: CASSEFGLNGYTF. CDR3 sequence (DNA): TGCGCCAGCAGTGAATTCGGTTTGAATGGCTACACCTTC.

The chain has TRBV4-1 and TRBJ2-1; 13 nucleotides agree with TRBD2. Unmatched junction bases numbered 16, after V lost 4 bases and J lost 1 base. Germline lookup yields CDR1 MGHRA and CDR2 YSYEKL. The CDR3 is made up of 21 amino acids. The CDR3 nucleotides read TGCGCCAGCAGCCCAACCCTTTTGACTAGCGGGAGGTCGGGTTCCTACAATGAGCAGTTCTTC. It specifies CASSPTLLTSGRSGSYNEQFF.

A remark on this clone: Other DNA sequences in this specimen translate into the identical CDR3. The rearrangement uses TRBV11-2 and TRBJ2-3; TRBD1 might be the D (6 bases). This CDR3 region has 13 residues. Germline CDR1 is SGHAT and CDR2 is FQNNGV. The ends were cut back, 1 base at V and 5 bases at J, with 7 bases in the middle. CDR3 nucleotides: TGTGCCAGCAGCTTAGGACAGGAAGATACGCAGTATTTT. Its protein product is CASSLGQEDTQYF.

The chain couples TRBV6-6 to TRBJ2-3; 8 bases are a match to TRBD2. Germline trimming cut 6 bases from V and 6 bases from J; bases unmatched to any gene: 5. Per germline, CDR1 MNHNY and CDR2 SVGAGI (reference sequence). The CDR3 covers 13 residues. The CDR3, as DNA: TGTGCCAGCAGCCCCAGCGGGAGTGATACGCAGTATTTT. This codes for CASSPSGSDTQYF.

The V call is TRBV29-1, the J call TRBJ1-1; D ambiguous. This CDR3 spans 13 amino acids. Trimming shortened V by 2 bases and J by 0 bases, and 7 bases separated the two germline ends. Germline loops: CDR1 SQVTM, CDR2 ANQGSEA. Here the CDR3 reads CSVERVLNTEAFF. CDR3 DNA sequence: TGCAGCGTTGAACGGGTACTGAACACTGAAGCTTTCTTT.

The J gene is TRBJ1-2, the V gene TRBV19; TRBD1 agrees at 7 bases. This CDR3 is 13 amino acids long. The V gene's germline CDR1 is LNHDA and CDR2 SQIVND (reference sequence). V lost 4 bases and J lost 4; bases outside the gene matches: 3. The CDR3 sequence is CASSTRQGYGYTF. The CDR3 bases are TGTGCCAGTAGTACCCGACAGGGCTATGGCTACACCTTC. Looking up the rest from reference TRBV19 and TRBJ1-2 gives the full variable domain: DGGITQSPKYLFRKEGQNVTLSCEQNLNHDAMYWYRQDPGQGLRLIYYSQIVNDFQKGDIAEGYSVSREKKESFPLTVTSAQKNPTAFYLCASSTRQGYGYTFGSGTRLTVV.

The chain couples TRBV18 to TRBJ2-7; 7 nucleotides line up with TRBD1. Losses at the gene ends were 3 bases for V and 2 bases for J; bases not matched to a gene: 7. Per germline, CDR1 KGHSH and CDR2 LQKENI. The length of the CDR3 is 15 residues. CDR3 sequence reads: CASSPPGQSTYEQYF. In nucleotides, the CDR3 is TGTGCCAGCTCACCGCCGGGACAGTCCACCTACGAGCAGTACTTC. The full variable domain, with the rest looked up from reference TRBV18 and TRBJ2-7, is NAGVMQNPRHLVRRRGQEARLRCSPMKGHSHVYWYRQLPEEGLKFMVYLQKENIIDESGMPKERFSAEFPKEGPSILRIQQVVRGDSAAYFCASSPPGQSTYEQYFGPGTRLTVT.

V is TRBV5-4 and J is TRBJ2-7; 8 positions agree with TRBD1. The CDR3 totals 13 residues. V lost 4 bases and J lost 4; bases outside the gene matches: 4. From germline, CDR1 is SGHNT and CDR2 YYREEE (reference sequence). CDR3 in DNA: TGTGCCAGCAGCACTCGGGACAGGTACGAGCAGTACTTC. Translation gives CASSTRDRYEQYF.

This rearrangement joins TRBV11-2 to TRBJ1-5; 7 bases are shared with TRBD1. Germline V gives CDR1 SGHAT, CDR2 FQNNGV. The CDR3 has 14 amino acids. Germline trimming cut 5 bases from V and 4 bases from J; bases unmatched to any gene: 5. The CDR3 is CASSMGQLNQPQHF. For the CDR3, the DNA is TGTGCCAGCAGCATGGGACAGTTGAATCAGCCCCAGCATTTT.

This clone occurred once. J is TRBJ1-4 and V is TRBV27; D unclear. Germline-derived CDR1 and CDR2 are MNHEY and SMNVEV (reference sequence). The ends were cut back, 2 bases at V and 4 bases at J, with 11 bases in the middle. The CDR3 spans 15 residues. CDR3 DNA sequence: TGTGCCAGCAGTTTAGCTCACGGGATTAATGAAAAACTGTTTTTT. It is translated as CASSLAHGINEKLFF.

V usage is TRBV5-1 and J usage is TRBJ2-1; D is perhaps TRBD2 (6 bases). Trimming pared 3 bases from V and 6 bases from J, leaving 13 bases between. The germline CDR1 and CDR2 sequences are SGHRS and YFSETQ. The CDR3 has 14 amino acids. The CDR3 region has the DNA TGCGCCAGCAGCTCCGGCGGGACCGGCAATGAGCAGTTCTTC. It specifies CASSSGGTGNEQFF. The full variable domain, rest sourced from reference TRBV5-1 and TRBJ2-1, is KAGVTQTPRYLIKTRGQQVTLSCSPISGHRSVSWYQQTPGQGLQFLFEYFSETQRNKGNFPGRFSGRQFSNSRSEMNVSTLELGDSALYLCASSSGGTGNEQFFGPGTRLTVL.

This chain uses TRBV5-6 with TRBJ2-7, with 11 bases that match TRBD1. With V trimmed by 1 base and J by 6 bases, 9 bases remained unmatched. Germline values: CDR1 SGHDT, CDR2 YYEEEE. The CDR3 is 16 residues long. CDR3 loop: CASSLKLGQGEREQYF. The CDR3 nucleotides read TGTGCCAGCAGCTTGAAACTGGGACAGGGGGAACGCGAGCAGTACTTC. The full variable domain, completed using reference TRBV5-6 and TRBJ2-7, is DAGVTQSPTHLIKTRGQQVTLRCSPKSGHDTVSWYQQALGQGPQFIFQYYEEEERQRGNFPDRFSGHQFPNYSSELNVNALLLGDSALYLCASSLKLGQGEREQYFGPGTRLTVT.

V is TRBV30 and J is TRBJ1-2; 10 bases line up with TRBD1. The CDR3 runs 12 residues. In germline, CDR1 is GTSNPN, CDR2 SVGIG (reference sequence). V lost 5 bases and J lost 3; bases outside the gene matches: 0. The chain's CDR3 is CAWGTGDYGYTF. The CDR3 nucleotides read TGTGCCTGGGGGACAGGGGACTATGGCTACACCTTC.

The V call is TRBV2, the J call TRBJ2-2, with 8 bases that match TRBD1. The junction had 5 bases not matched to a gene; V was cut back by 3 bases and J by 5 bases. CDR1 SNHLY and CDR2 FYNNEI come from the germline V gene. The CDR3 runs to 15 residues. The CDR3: CASSERDRLTGELFF. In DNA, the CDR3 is TGTGCCAGCAGTGAGAGGGACAGGTTGACCGGGGAGCTGTTTTTT.

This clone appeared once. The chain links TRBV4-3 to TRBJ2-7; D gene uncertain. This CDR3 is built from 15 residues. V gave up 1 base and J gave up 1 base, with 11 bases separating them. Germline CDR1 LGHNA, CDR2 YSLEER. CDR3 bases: TGCGCCAGCAGCCAAGGAGTGGAGCAGTCCTACGAGCAGTACTTC. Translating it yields CASSQGVEQSYEQYF.

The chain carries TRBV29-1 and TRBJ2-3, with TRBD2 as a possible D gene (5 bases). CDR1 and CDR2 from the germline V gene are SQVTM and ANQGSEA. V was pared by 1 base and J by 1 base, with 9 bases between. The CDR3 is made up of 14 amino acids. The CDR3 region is CSVEGWGGTDTQYF. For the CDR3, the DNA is TGCAGCGTTGAAGGTTGGGGAGGCACAGATACGCAGTATTTT.

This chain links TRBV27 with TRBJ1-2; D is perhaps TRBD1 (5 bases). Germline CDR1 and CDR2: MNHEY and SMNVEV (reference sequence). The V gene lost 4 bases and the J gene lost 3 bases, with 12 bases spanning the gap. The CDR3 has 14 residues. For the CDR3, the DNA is TGTGCCAGCAGTTCCCCAGGGAACGACTATGGCTACACCTTC. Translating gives CASSSPGNDYGYTF.